This T cell receptor (beta chain) was observed in a study of beta chain features in type 1 diabetes. The CDR3 consists of 17 residues. V shed 4 bases, J shed 3 bases, and the junction held 16 bases outside the gene matches. From germline, CDR1 is SGHDT and CDR2 YYEEEE. The investigators reverse transcribed all of the isolated RNA, so they sequenced expressed TCRB transcripts. Here immunoSEQ multiplex PCR was the method, and the copy in TCRdb shows in-frame clones only, minus some. The sample shows over 700,000 clones, 17% of them seen only once. Sequencing was performed on naive CD4+ T cells from blood. J is TRBJ2-7 and V is TRBV5-6; the match to TRBD1 covers 7 bases. The source of this sequence is a woman aged 18-30 years in good health. CDR3: CASSAAVTSWTGYEQYF. CDR3 sequence (DNA): TGTGCCAGCAGCGCAGCCGTCACCTCATGGACAGGCTACGAGCAGTACTTC.